This TCR beta chain is drawn from a study of blood T cells in healthy people across ages. Overall study results and limits: Fewer expanded clones and more diversity marked long-lived versus aged donors.

PCR was performed a second time for about 7 to 12 cycles using a sample-barcoded 5' primer and a J-beta primer mix. TCRdb reprocessed the 5' RACE reads with MiXCR, giving one entry per CDR3 protein. Here the sample spans 760,000 or so distinct CDR3 sequences, more than 20% being singletons. This clonotype was seen a few times. Its matching antigen is unknown. The sample providers were healthy Caucasian people from Russia, aged about 6 to 90. Isolation per sample recovered at least 6 million PBMCs. The germline CDR1 and CDR2 sequences are LGHDT and YNNKEL (reference sequence). The V end lost 1 base, the J end lost 1 base, and 14 bases lay between the germline ends. The CDR3 covers 17 residues. This sample also belongs to another study, concerning T cells of mothers and their children.

The receptor was derived from a boy younger than 18 in good health. The J gene is TRBJ2-4, the V gene TRBV3-1; D might be TRBD1 or TRBD2, each matching 5 bases. The sequencing sample was made of blood. CDR3 region: CASSQVSGAGAKNIQYF. The CDR3 nucleotides read TGTGCCAGCAGCCAAGTATCCGGGGCAGGGGCCAAAAACATTCAGTACTTC.